The clone carrying this TCR beta chain showed up just a few times. The antigen is unknown. The sample originates from a study of beta chain features in type 1 diabetes. The V gene's germline CDR1 is GTSNPN and CDR2 SVGIG (reference sequence). V was trimmed by 0 bases and J by 5 bases, leaving 10 bases between them. This CDR3 has 13 residues. Findings and limits, study-wide: TCRB rearrangement may or may not be influenced by HLA type; here this remained unresolved.

Reverse transcribing all isolated RNA meant expressed TCRB transcripts were sequenced. Generated by immunoSEQ multiplex PCR, the TCRdb table keeps only in-frame clones and is missing some. The sample records 350,000 to 450,000 clones, about 15% being singletons. This receptor was identified in a woman aged 18-30 years in good health. The sequenced material came from naive CD4+ T cells from blood. This chain links TRBV30 with TRBJ1-2; perhaps TRBD1 as D (6 bases). The CDR3 protein is CAWSVLQGYGYTF. The DNA for the CDR3 is TGTGCCTGGAGTGTCCTACAGGGTTATGGCTACACCTTC.